These 32 T cell receptor beta chains came from one sample sequenced in a study of blood T cell repertoires in COVID-19. The repertoire was sequenced with immunoSEQ multiplex PCR; TCRdb's copy has only in-frame clones and lacks some. The table includes some 260,000 clones, 88% detected once. Input material: peripheral blood. These TCRs come from a woman aged 40 to 50 who had recovered from COVID-19.

In its sample, this clone was seen once. The chain has TRBV28 and TRBJ2-1; the match to TRBD2 covers 7 bases. This CDR3 region has 15 residues. J gave up 2 bases and V 6 bases, and 7 bases lay outside the gene matches. Germline lookup yields CDR1 MDHEN and CDR2 SYDVKM. CDR3 sequence (DNA): TGTGCCAGCAGCCCTAGCGGACTTACCTACAATGAGCAGTTCTTC. It specifies CASSPSGLTYNEQFF.

The CDR3 nucleotides are TGTGCCAGCAGCTCATCGACTAGCGGGGGTCGGGAGACCCAGTACTTC. This codes for CASSSSTSGGRETQYF. This chain connects TRBV7-2 to TRBJ2-5, with TRBD2 matching 12 bases. The CDR3 spans 16 residues. Per the germline V gene, CDR1 is SGHTA and CDR2 is FQGNSA. Unmatched junction bases numbered 8, after V lost 4 bases and J lost 5 bases.

The J gene is TRBJ2-1, the V gene TRBV5-4; 11 positions match TRBD2. The CDR3 length is 16 residues. V shed 4 bases and J 6 bases; nucleotides not matched to a gene: 9. Germline values: CDR1 SGHNT, CDR2 YYREEE (reference sequence). CDR3 bases: TGTGCCAGCAGCACGCCCACTAGCGGGGGATTCAATGAGCAGTTCTTC. Amino acids: CASSTPTSGGFNEQFF.

This rearrangement joins TRBV19 to TRBJ1-4; 9 bases fit TRBD1. Germline CDR1 is LNHDA and CDR2 is SQIVND (reference sequence). Trimming at V came to 8 bases and at J to 3 bases, leaving 7 bases not matched to a gene. CDR3 size: 15 residues. The CDR3, as DNA: TGTGCCAGTTACGGGACAGGGCGGGCTAATGAAAAACTGTTTTTT. Protein: CASYGTGRANEKLFF.

The chain combines TRBV11-3 with TRBJ2-2; TRBD2 matches at 7 bases. Germline lookup yields CDR1 SGHNT and CDR2 YENEEA. The trim removed 7 bases at V and 4 bases at J, leaving 12 bases unmatched. The CDR3 totals 16 residues. The chain's CDR3 is CASTPGLTRGTGELFF. CDR3 nucleotides: TGTGCCAGCACCCCGGGACTAACTCGGGGCACCGGGGAGCTGTTTTTT.

This chain connects TRBV7-9 to TRBJ2-7, with D maybe TRBD2 (6 bases). Germline assignment: CDR1 SEHNR and CDR2 FQNEAQ (reference sequence). This CDR3 is built from 15 residues. V was cut by 5 bases and J by 0 bases, with 14 bases left in between. Here the CDR3 DNA reads TGTGCCAGCAGCCCCGAGGGAGGTCCCTCCTACGAGCAGTACTTC. It translates to CASSPEGGPSYEQYF.

The sample holds a few counts of this clone. This chain connects TRBV12-3 or TRBV12-4 to TRBJ1-1; TRBD1 agrees at 7 bases. This CDR3 region has 13 residues. Trimming at V came to 6 bases and at J to 11 bases, leaving 12 bases not matched to a gene. DNA for the CDR3: TGTGCCAGCAGGTCAAACTCAGGGGGGTGGGCTTTCTTT. Protein sequence: CASRSNSGGWAFF.

The chain recombines TRBV9 with TRBJ1-2, with no clear D. CDR3 length: 14 amino acids. With 4 bases removed from V and 3 bases from J, the gap between germline ends came to 13 bases. The germline gives CDR1 SGDLS, CDR2 YYNGEE. The CDR3 DNA reads as TGTGCCAGCAGCCCTTCGTTGGACTACTATGGCTACACCTTC. Translating it yields CASSPSLDYYGYTF.

This sequence joins TRBV11-2 and TRBJ1-6; D not resolved. V dropped 2 bases and J dropped 0 bases, with 5 bases sitting between them. The CDR3 runs to 15 residues. CDR1 is SGHAT and CDR2 is FQNNGV in the germline V gene. This CDR3 reads CASSLRGSYNSPLHF. Written as DNA, the CDR3 is TGTGCCAGCAGCTTACGGGGCTCCTATAATTCACCCCTCCACTTT.

V is TRBV24-1 and J is TRBJ1-2, with 10 nucleotides matching TRBD1. Germline V gives CDR1 KGHDR, CDR2 SFDVKD. J was trimmed by 2 bases and V by 9 bases; bases with no gene match: 5. This CDR3 spans 14 amino acids. The CDR3 reads CATRGTGDNYGYTF. The CDR3 nucleotides are TGTGCCACCCGCGGGACAGGGGACAACTATGGCTACACCTTC.

V is TRBV18 and J is TRBJ2-1; TRBD2 is a possible D gene (7 bases). The CDR3 is 16 amino acids. Between the trimmed V and J ends, which lost 0 bases and 6 bases, there was a span of 15 bases. From germline, CDR1 is KGHSH and CDR2 LQKENI. The CDR3 nucleotides read TGTGCCAGCTCACCACCAGGGGCGGGGGCTGTCAATGAGCAGTTCTTC. Translating it yields CASSPPGAGAVNEQFF.

V gene TRBV9 combines with J gene TRBJ2-2, with TRBD2 identical over 7 bases. The CDR3 loop spans 16 amino acids. Germline V gene sequence: CDR1 SGDLS, CDR2 YYNGEE. Trimming removed 2 bases from V and 2 bases from J; junction bases left unmatched: 6. The DNA of the CDR3 is TGTGCCAGCAGCGTCCCTAGCGGACCTAACACCGGGGAGCTGTTTTTT. Its protein is CASSVPSGPNTGELFF.

The V gene is TRBV6-2 or TRBV6-3, the J gene TRBJ2-2, with 7 bases matching TRBD2. Germline lookup yields CDR1 MNHEY and CDR2 SVGEGT. The CDR3 covers 14 residues. Losses at the gene ends were 6 bases for V and 3 bases for J; bases not matched to a gene: 4. CDR3 loop: CASSGGSDTGELFF. CDR3 DNA: TGTGCCAGCAGCGGGGGGTCGGACACCGGGGAGCTGTTTTTT.

This clone was observed a few times. The V gene is TRBV28, the J gene TRBJ1-3; the match to TRBD1 covers 7 bases. J lost 3 bases, V lost 7 bases, and 6 bases had no gene match. The CDR3 loop spans 14 amino acids. CDR1 and CDR2 (germline): MDHEN, SYDVKM. The CDR3 spells CASMGQTRGNTIYF. DNA for the CDR3: TGTGCCAGCATGGGACAGACGCGTGGAAACACCATATATTTT. The full variable domain, completed using reference TRBV28 and TRBJ1-3, is DVKVTQSSRYLVKRTGEKVFLECVQDMDHENMFWYRQDPGLGLRLIYFSYDVKMKEKGDIPEGYSVSREKKERFSLILESASTNQTSMYLCASMGQTRGNTIYFGEGSWLTVV.

The genes are TRBV7-2 and TRBJ2-3; D is ambiguous. The germline CDR1 and CDR2 sequences are SGHTA and FQGNSA. V was shortened by 4 bases and J by 0 bases, with 14 bases between the two germline ends. This CDR3 spans 16 amino acids. CDR3 sequence (DNA): TGTGCCAGCAGCTCACAACCCCTGGCTAGCACAGATACGCAGTATTTT. Translated: CASSSQPLASTDTQYF. Looking up the rest from reference TRBV7-2 and TRBJ2-3 gives the full variable domain: GAGVSQSPSNKVTEKGKDVELRCDPISGHTALYWYRQSLGQGLEFLIYFQGNSAPDKSGLPSDRFSAERTGGSVSTLTIQRTQQEDSAVYLCASSSQPLASTDTQYFGPGTRLTVL.

The chain has TRBV12-3 or TRBV12-4 and TRBJ1-5; D possibly corresponds to TRBD1 (5 bases). V lost 5 bases, J lost 5 bases, and 10 bases lay in between. The CDR3 consists of 13 residues. The CDR3 sequence is CASSRDSYQPQHF. The CDR3 DNA sequence: TGTGCCAGCAGTAGAGACAGCTATCAGCCCCAGCATTTT.

The chain carries TRBV30 and TRBJ2-7; weak D call: TRBD2 (5 bases). Trimming took off 2 bases at V and 4 bases at J, with 21 bases between the two ends. Germline values: CDR1 GTSNPN, CDR2 SVGIG (reference sequence). The CDR3 has 16 amino acids. This CDR3 is CAWSQETGNLPYEQYF. CDR3 bases: TGTGCCTGGAGTCAAGAAACCGGGAACTTACCTTACGAGCAGTACTTC.

The J gene is TRBJ2-7, the V gene TRBV18, with D perhaps matching TRBD1 (5 bases). CDR1 is KGHSH and CDR2 is LQKENI in the germline V gene. The V and J ends lost 2 bases and 4 bases respectively, with 18 bases between them. This CDR3 spans 16 amino acids. CDR3 coding DNA: TGTGCCAGCTCACCAGAGTACGGTTCCCCAGGGTACGAGCAGTACTTC. It translates to CASSPEYGSPGYEQYF.

Only a few counts were recorded for this clone. V is TRBV3-1 (or the pseudogene TRBV3-2) and J is TRBJ1-3, with D tentatively TRBD1 (6 bases). The V gene's germline CDR1 is LGHDT and CDR2 YNNKEL (reference sequence). The CDR3 has 13 amino acids. V was pared by 4 bases and J by 4 bases, with 8 bases between. CDR3 protein: CASSRQAGNTIYF. DNA for the CDR3: TGTGCCAGCAGCCGACAGGCGGGAAACACCATATATTTT.

This sequence joins TRBV19 and TRBJ2-1; a possible D gene is TRBD1 (6 bases). From germline, CDR1 is LNHDA and CDR2 SQIVND (reference sequence). This CDR3 is built from 16 residues. Trimming stripped 0 bases from V and 4 bases from J, with 13 bases between. This chain's CDR3 is CASSIDLTGHYNEQFF. Here the CDR3 DNA reads TGTGCCAGTAGTATAGATTTAACAGGGCATTACAATGAGCAGTTCTTC.

This chain connects TRBV7-8 to TRBJ2-3, with no clear D. Germline V gene lookup returns CDR1 SGHVS and CDR2 FQNEAQ. V lost 6 bases and J lost 0, with 10 bases in between. This CDR3 comprises 14 residues. This chain's CDR3 is CASSTQSSTDTQYF. DNA for the CDR3: TGTGCCAGCAGTACACAGTCTAGCACAGATACGCAGTATTTT.

The rearrangement joins TRBV6-6 to TRBJ2-7; 14 nucleotides line up with TRBD2. Germline V CDR1 and CDR2: MNHNY, SVGAGI (reference sequence). Germline trimming cut 6 bases from V and 5 bases from J; bases unmatched to any gene: 12. This CDR3 spans 17 amino acids. The CDR3 sequence is CASRRNTGTSGGNEQYF. The CDR3 DNA reads TGTGCCAGCAGACGAAACACTGGGACTAGCGGGGGAAACGAGCAGTACTTC.

Only one count was recorded for this clone. This chain connects TRBV2 to TRBJ1-3; TRBD1 matches at 8 bases. V lost 6 bases to trimming and J lost 2 bases; unmatched junction nucleotides: 0. The CDR3 extends over 13 amino acids. Germline CDR1 SNHLY, CDR2 FYNNEI. As DNA, the CDR3 is TGTGCCAGCAGACAGGGGGCTGGAAACACCATATATTTT. This gives the protein CASRQGAGNTIYF.

The rearrangement uses TRBV5-3 and TRBJ1-1, with D tentatively TRBD1 (5 bases). TRBV5-3 qualifies as an ORF whose function is uncertain. CDR3 size: 15 residues. Trimming took 5 bases from V and 2 from J, leaving 16 bases between them. The CDR3 coding sequence is TGTGCCAGAAGGCGTCTCGGGGGGTTCAACACTGAAGCTTTCTTT. Its translation: CARRRLGGFNTEAFF.

V and J are TRBV27 and TRBJ1-5; D not resolved. V was pared by 3 bases and J by 3 bases, with 12 bases between. CDR3 size: 15 residues. Germline CDR1 reads MNHEY; CDR2 reads SMNVEV (reference sequence). As DNA, the CDR3 is TGTGCCAGCAGTTTGGAGGGTCGGTCCAATCAGCCCCAGCATTTT. Translating it yields CASSLEGRSNQPQHF.

This clone was counted a single time. The CDR3 DNA follows: TGTGCCAGCAGCATTAGCGGGAGCCCCTCCTACGAGCAGTACTTC. It yields the protein CASSISGSPSYEQYF. The rearrangement joins TRBV9 to TRBJ2-7; 9 bases line up with TRBD2. Looked up from germline, CDR1 is SGDLS and CDR2 is YYNGEE. This CDR3 has 15 amino acids. With 4 bases clipped from V and 0 bases from J, the junction kept 5 bases outside the gene matches.

The chain carries TRBV19 and TRBJ1-3; D remains ambiguous. The germline gives CDR1 LNHDA, CDR2 SQIVND (reference sequence). Deletions cut 8 bases from V and 4 bases from J, with 18 bases between. The CDR3 totals 15 residues. The CDR3 region has the DNA TGTGCCAGTTTTTCACGAGGCGCGGGGGGAAACACCATATATTTT. As protein: CASFSRGAGGNTIYF.

The chain carries TRBV10-2 and TRBJ2-7, with TRBD2 matching over 12 bases. Germline V gene sequence: CDR1 WSHSY, CDR2 SAAADI. The CDR3 has 14 amino acids. The ends lost 5 bases at V and 4 bases at J; junction bases unmatched: 3. CDR3 protein: CASSPSGGAYEQYF. CDR3 DNA: TGCGCCAGCAGTCCTAGCGGGGGGGCATACGAGCAGTACTTC.

V and J are TRBV28 and TRBJ2-5; perhaps TRBD1 as D (5 bases). From germline, CDR1 is MDHEN and CDR2 SYDVKM. Trimming took 4 bases from V and 1 from J, leaving 13 bases between them. The CDR3 covers 15 residues. The CDR3 DNA is TGTGCCAGCAGTTCCCCCCAGCAGGGCCAAGAGACCCAGTACTTC. It specifies CASSSPQQGQETQYF.

This clone was detected only once. The chain links TRBV5-4 to TRBJ2-1; the D gene is possibly TRBD1 (5 bases). Trimming shortened V by 4 bases and J by 5 bases, and 16 bases separated the two germline ends. Germline V lookup: CDR1 SGHNT, CDR2 YYREEE (reference sequence). The CDR3 length is 15 residues. The CDR3: CASSQTAGRDNEQFF. DNA of the CDR3: TGTGCCAGCAGCCAAACGGCAGGCAGGGACAATGAGCAGTTCTTC.

The chain carries TRBV5-1 and TRBJ2-7; maybe TRBD1 (5 bases). The CDR3 spans 14 residues. Per germline, CDR1 SGHRS and CDR2 YFSETQ. Deletions cut 1 base from V and 2 bases from J, with 10 bases between. CDR3 in DNA: TGCGCCAGCAGCTTGCAGGGTGGGGCCTACGAGCAGTACTTC. Translated, it gives CASSLQGGAYEQYF. The full variable domain, completed using reference TRBV5-1 and TRBJ2-7, is KAGVTQTPRYLIKTRGQQVTLSCSPISGHRSVSWYQQTPGQGLQFLFEYFSETQRNKGNFPGRFSGRQFSNSRSEMNVSTLELGDSALYLCASSLQGGAYEQYFGPGTRLTVT.

There are many counts of this clone. This rearrangement joins TRBV19 to TRBJ1-4, with TRBD1 identical over 11 bases. The CDR3 length is 17 residues. The V segment lost 4 bases and the J segment 3 bases; nucleotides outside the gene matches: 7. The germline CDR1 and CDR2 sequences are LNHDA and SQIVND (reference sequence). CDR3 in DNA: TGTGCCAGTAGTACTCCCAGGACAGGGGGCCCTAATGAAAAACTGTTTTTT. This sequence encodes CASSTPRTGGPNEKLFF. Full variable domain (missing parts from reference TRBV19 and TRBJ1-4): DGGITQSPKYLFRKEGQNVTLSCEQNLNHDAMYWYRQDPGQGLRLIYYSQIVNDFQKGDIAEGYSVSREKKESFPLTVTSAQKNPTAFYLCASSTPRTGGPNEKLFFGSGTQLSVL.